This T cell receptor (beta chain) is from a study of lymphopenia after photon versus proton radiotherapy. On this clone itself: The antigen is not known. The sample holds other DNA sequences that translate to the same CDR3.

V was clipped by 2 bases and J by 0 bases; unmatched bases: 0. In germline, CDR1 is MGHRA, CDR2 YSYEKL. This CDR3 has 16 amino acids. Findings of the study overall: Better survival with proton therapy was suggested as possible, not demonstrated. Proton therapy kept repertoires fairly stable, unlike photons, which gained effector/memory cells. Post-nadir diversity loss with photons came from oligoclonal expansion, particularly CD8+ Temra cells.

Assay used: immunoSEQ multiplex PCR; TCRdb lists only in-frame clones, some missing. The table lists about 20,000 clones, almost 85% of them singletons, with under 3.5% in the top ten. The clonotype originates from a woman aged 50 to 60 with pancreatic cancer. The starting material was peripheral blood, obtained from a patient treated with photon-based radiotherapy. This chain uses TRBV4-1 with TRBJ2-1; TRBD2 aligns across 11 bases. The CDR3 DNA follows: TGCGCCAGCAGCCAAACTAGCGGGAGCTCCTACAATGAGCAGTTCTTC. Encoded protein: CASSQTSGSSYNEQFF.